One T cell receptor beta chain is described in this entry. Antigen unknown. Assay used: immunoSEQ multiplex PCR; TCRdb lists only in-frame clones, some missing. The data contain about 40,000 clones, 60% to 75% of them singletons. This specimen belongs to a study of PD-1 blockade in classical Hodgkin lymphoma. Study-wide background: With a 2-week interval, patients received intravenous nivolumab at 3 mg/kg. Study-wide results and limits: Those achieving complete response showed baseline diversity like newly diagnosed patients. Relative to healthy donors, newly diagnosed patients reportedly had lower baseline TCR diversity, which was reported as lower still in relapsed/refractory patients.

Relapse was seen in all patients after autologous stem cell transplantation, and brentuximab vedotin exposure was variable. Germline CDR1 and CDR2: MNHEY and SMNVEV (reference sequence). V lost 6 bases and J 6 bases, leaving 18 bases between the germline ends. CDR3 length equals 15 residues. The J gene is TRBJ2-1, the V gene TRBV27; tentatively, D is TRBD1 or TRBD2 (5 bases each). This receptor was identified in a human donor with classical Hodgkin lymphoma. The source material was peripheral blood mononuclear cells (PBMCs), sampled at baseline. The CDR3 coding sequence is TGTGCCAGCAGCGACGTGAGGGGTATGGGCAATGAGCAGTTCTTC. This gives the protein CASSDVRGMGNEQFF.